Shown below are 25 T cell receptor beta chains from a single sample sequenced in a study of PD-1 blockade in classical Hodgkin lymphoma. Each and every patient relapsed after autologous stem cell transplantation, and patients got differing brentuximab vedotin exposure. Profiling relied on immunoSEQ multiplex PCR, and the TCRdb table lists in-frame clones only, not all of them. The sample contains 70,000 or so clones, roughly two thirds of which appear only once. Material: peripheral blood mononuclear cells (PBMCs), obtained before the second cycle of nivolumab. These receptor sequences come from a human donor with classical Hodgkin lymphoma.

This clone was observed a few times. The chain combines TRBV18 with TRBJ2-2; weak D call: TRBD1 (6 bases). Germline V lookup: CDR1 KGHSH, CDR2 LQKENI. The CDR3 consists of 12 residues. Trimming removed 0 bases from V and 12 bases from J, with 8 bases in between. CDR3 sequence (DNA): TGTGCCAGCTCACCACCGACAGGCAAGCTGTTTTTT. Translation gives CASSPPTGKLFF.

By frequency in the sample, this clone is medium-sized. The chain employs TRBV30 and TRBJ1-1; unclear D gene. This CDR3 has 14 residues. CDR1 GTSNPN and CDR2 SVGIG come from the germline V gene (reference sequence). Trimming pared 4 bases from V and 2 bases from J, leaving 14 bases between. CDR3 residues: CAWNLVGGNTEAFF. The CDR3 bases are TGTGCCTGGAACCTTGTGGGTGGTAACACTGAAGCTTTCTTT.

The genes are TRBV2 and TRBJ2-1; D may be TRBD2 (5 bases). V lost 5 bases and J 5 bases, leaving 10 bases between the germline ends. The CDR3 is made up of 13 amino acids. Germline V gene sequence: CDR1 SNHLY, CDR2 FYNNEI. The DNA for the CDR3 is TGTGCCAGCAGTCGGCAGACTAACAATGAGCAGTTCTTC. This sequence encodes CASSRQTNNEQFF.

The chain combines TRBV30 with TRBJ2-5; a weak D match, TRBD2 (6 bases). Germline V gene data show CDR1 as GTSNPN and CDR2 as SVGIG (reference sequence). Trimming removed 3 bases at V and 5 bases at J, with 10 bases between. The CDR3 length is 12 residues. The CDR3 sequence is CAWSGSGETQYF. The CDR3 DNA reads as TGTGCCTGGAGCGGGAGCGGGGAGACCCAGTACTTC.

In its sample, this clone ranks as medium-sized. CDR3: CASSFRAGLITGELFF. Here the CDR3 DNA reads TGTGCCAGCAGTTTTCGAGCGGGGTTGATCACCGGGGAGCTGTTTTTT. The chain employs TRBV27 and TRBJ2-2, with 7 bases matching TRBD2. The germline CDR1 and CDR2 sequences are MNHEY and SMNVEV (reference sequence). The trim removed 3 bases at V and 4 bases at J, leaving 8 bases unmatched. The CDR3 sequence is 16 residues long.

The chain combines TRBV6-1 with TRBJ1-5; TRBD1 is a possible D gene (6 bases). Germline CDR1 MNHNS, CDR2 SASEGT. V was clipped by 5 bases and J by 2 bases, with 13 bases between them. CDR3 length: 15 amino acids. The CDR3 nucleotides read TGTGCCAGCAGTTTAACAGGGTCCGGCAATCAGCCCCAGCATTTT. It encodes CASSLTGSGNQPQHF.

The chain carries TRBV5-1 and TRBJ2-7; 12 bases align to TRBD1. Trimming cost V 6 bases and J 7 bases; bases outside gene matches: 5. The CDR3 contains 13 residues. Germline CDR1 SGHRS, CDR2 YFSETQ. In nucleotides, the CDR3 is TGCGCCAGCAAGGGACAGGGGGCTTATGAGCAGTACTTC. Translation: CASKGQGAYEQYF.

V gene TRBV5-1 combines with J gene TRBJ2-2; no definite D call. The CDR3 has 13 amino acids. With 2 bases removed from V and 4 bases from J, the gap between germline ends came to 6 bases. Germline-derived CDR1 and CDR2 are SGHRS and YFSETQ. This chain's CDR3 is CASSFSGTGELFF. The CDR3, as DNA: TGCGCCAGCAGCTTCAGTGGCACCGGGGAGCTGTTTTTT.

This chain joins TRBV12-5 and TRBJ1-6, with 8 bases lining up with TRBD1. Trimming took 3 bases from V and 9 from J; bases not matched to a gene: 4. This CDR3 has 14 residues. Germline V CDR1 and CDR2: LGHNT, FRNRAP. The CDR3 DNA follows: TGTGCTAGTGGTTTAGGACAGGGTACTTCACCCCTCCACTTT. Residues: CASGLGQGTSPLHF.

V is TRBV7-7 and J is TRBJ2-2; TRBD1 matches 9 bases. V lost 5 bases to trimming and J lost 4 bases; unmatched junction nucleotides: 14. Per the germline V gene, CDR1 is SSHAT and CDR2 is FNYEAQ (reference sequence). This CDR3 comprises 18 residues. The CDR3 protein is CASSPPLGQGRGTGELFF. The CDR3 region has the DNA TGTGCCAGCAGCCCACCTTTGGGACAGGGAAGGGGCACCGGGGAGCTGTTTTTT.

This sequence joins TRBV16 and TRBJ2-7; D unresolved. The germline V gene has CDR1 KGHSY and CDR2 FQNENV. Trimming left V 0 bases short and J 4 bases short, with 7 bases between. The CDR3 is made up of 13 amino acids. CDR3 loop: CASSQSLYYEQYF. The CDR3 DNA follows: TGTGCCAGCAGCCAATCGTTATATTACGAGCAGTACTTC.

The chain couples TRBV23-1 to TRBJ1-6, with D maybe TRBD1 (6 bases). TRBV23-1 carries the ORF label, with uncertain function. This CDR3 comprises 18 residues. Between the trimmed V and J ends, which lost 0 bases and 1 base, there was a span of 13 bases. CDR3 region: CASSQSGQGSSYNSPLHF. CDR3 bases: TGCGCCAGCAGTCAATCAGGTCAGGGGAGTTCCTATAATTCACCCCTCCACTTT.

V usage is TRBV27 and J usage is TRBJ2-7; 12 bases agree with TRBD1. The ends lost 5 bases at V and 3 bases at J; junction bases unmatched: 5. Germline CDR1 MNHEY, CDR2 SMNVEV (reference sequence). This CDR3 is built from 15 residues. The CDR3 nucleotides read TGTGCCAGCAGTATAGGGACAGGGGGCCACTACGAGCAGTACTTC. Translating it yields CASSIGTGGHYEQYF.

This sequence joins TRBV5-5 and TRBJ2-1; 8 bases match TRBD1. With 0 bases clipped from V and 7 bases from J, the junction kept 12 bases outside the gene matches. The CDR3 sequence is 17 residues long. Looked up from germline, CDR1 is SGHKS and CDR2 is YYEKEE (reference sequence). This CDR3 is CASSLALGDRRWNEQFF. The CDR3, as DNA: TGTGCCAGCAGCTTGGCCTTAGGGGACAGGAGGTGGAATGAGCAGTTCTTC.

The chain links TRBV11-2 to TRBJ2-7, with D possibly TRBD2 on 5 matching bases. Trimming pared 3 bases from V and 2 bases from J, leaving 14 bases between. Germline V lookup: CDR1 SGHAT, CDR2 FQNNGV. The CDR3 is made up of 15 amino acids. CDR3 region: CASSLTGNGPYEQYF. Written as DNA, the CDR3 is TGTGCCAGCAGCTTGACGGGGAACGGTCCCTACGAGCAGTACTTC.

The CDR3 loop reads CASSFSGPTPYEQYF. The CDR3 DNA reads TGTGCCAGCAGCTTCTCAGGGCCCACTCCTTACGAGCAGTACTTC. The V and J genes are TRBV5-4 and TRBJ2-7; TRBD1 is a possible D gene (5 bases). This CDR3 contains 15 residues. Germline lookup yields CDR1 SGHNT and CDR2 YYREEE (reference sequence). Trimming cost V 2 bases and J 4 bases, with 16 bases left between them.

CDR3 bases: TGTGCCAGCAGTTTATCGGGGCAGGGGTCCTATAATTCACCCCTCCACTTT. This translates into CASSLSGQGSYNSPLHF. The V and J genes are TRBV27 and TRBJ1-6; TRBD1 is a possible D gene (6 bases). Trimming left V 0 bases short and J 1 base short, with 10 bases between. The germline V gene has CDR1 MNHEY and CDR2 SMNVEV (reference sequence). The CDR3 has 17 residues.

This clone was picked up a small number of times. The chain is built from TRBV6-5 and TRBJ2-2; D call uncertain. This CDR3 contains 14 residues. Deletions cut 10 bases from V and 2 bases from J, with 14 bases between. Germline lookup yields CDR1 MNHEY and CDR2 SVGAGI. The CDR3: CATRPHQNTGELFF. The CDR3 DNA sequence: TGTGCCACCCGACCCCACCAAAACACCGGGGAGCTGTTTTTT.

The rearrangement links TRBV10-3 to TRBJ2-5; D unclear. The germline V and J ends were trimmed by 6 bases and 3 bases, with 14 bases remaining between them. The CDR3 has 14 amino acids. The germline gives CDR1 ENHRY, CDR2 SYGVKD. The CDR3 loop reads CAISPDLTEETQYF. The CDR3 coding sequence is TGTGCCATCAGCCCCGACTTAACGGAAGAGACCCAGTACTTC.

V usage is TRBV5-1 and J usage is TRBJ2-4, with D perhaps matching TRBD1 or TRBD2 (6 bases each). The CDR3 has 15 residues. V lost 4 bases to trimming and J lost 8 bases, with 19 bases between them. Germline CDR1 is SGHRS and CDR2 is YFSETQ. CDR3 sequence reads: CASSPDGGPGDIQYF. In nucleotides, the CDR3 is TGCGCCAGCAGCCCGGATGGGGGGCCCGGGGACATTCAGTACTTC.

The chain has TRBV2 and TRBJ1-2; 12 bases are a match to TRBD1. This CDR3 spans 16 amino acids. Germline CDR1 is SNHLY and CDR2 is FYNNEI. Trimming at V came to 4 bases and at J to 4 bases, leaving 7 bases not matched to a gene. DNA for the CDR3: TGTGCCAGCAGTGTCAGAGGGACAGGGGGCGGCTATGGCTACACCTTC. Translation gives CASSVRGTGGGYGYTF. Based on the CDR3 plus reference TRBV2 and TRBJ1-2, the full variable domain is EPEVTQTPSHQVTQMGQEVILRCVPISNHLYFYWYRQILGQKVEFLVSFYNNEISEKSEIFDDQFSVERPDGSNFTLKIRSTKLEDSAMYFCASSVRGTGGGYGYTFGSGTRLTVV.

This clone was seen more than once but under ten times. The V and J genes are TRBV9 and TRBJ2-7; the match to TRBD2 covers 8 bases. The trim removed 3 bases at V and 1 base at J, leaving 6 bases unmatched. CDR3 length: 15 residues. Germline values: CDR1 SGDLS, CDR2 YYNGEE. CDR3 DNA: TGTGCCAGCAGCGCGAGCGGGAGTCGGTCCTACGAGCAGTACTTC. It is translated as CASSASGSRSYEQYF.

The V and J genes are TRBV28 and TRBJ2-2, with a possible D match to TRBD2 (6 bases). The germline V and J ends were trimmed by 5 bases and 0 bases, with 10 bases remaining between them. Looked up from germline, CDR1 is MDHEN and CDR2 is SYDVKM. The CDR3 is 15 residues long. As DNA, the CDR3 is TGTGCCAGCAGTAGACTAGGGACGAACACCGGGGAGCTGTTTTTT. This translates into CASSRLGTNTGELFF.

CDR3 region: CASSKGGVCGYGYTF. The CDR3 DNA sequence: TGTGCCAGCAGCAAAGGGGGGGTGTGTGGCTATGGCTACACCTTC. V gene TRBV21-1 combines with J gene TRBJ1-2. TRBV21-1 is marked as a pseudogene. The length of the CDR3 is 15 residues.

The gene calls are TRBV13 and TRBJ1-6; no definite D call. The length of the CDR3 is 18 residues. Germline V lookup: CDR1 PRHDT, CDR2 FYEKMQ (reference sequence). V gave up 4 bases and J gave up 7 bases, with 23 bases separating them. The CDR3 coding sequence is TGTGCCAGCAGCTCCCGTAGAAGGCCCGGAGATTTAAATTCACCCCTCCACTTT. Translation gives CASSSRRRPGDLNSPLHF.